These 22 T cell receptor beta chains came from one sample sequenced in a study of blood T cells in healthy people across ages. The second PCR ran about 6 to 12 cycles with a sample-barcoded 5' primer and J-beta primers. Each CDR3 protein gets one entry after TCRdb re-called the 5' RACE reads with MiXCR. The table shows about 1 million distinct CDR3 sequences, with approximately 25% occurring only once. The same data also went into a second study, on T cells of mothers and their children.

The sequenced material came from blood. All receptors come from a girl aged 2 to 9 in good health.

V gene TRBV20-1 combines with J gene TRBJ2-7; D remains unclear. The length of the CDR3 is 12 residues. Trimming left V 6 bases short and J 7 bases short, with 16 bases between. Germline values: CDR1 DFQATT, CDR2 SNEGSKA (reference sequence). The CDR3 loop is CSANPFQMEQYF. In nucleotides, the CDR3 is TGCAGTGCGAATCCTTTCCAAATGGAGCAGTACTTC.

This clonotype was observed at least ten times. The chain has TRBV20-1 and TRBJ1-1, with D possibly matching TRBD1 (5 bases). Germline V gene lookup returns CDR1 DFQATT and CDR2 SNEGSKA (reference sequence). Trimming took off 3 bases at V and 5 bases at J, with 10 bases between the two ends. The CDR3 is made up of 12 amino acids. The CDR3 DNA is TGCAGTGCTAGTCAGGGAAAGACTGAAGCTTTCTTT. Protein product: CSASQGKTEAFF.

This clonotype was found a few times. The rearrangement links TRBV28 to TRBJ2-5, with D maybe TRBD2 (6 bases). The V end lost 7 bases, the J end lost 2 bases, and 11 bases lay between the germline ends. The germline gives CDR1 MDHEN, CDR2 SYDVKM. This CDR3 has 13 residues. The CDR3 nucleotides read TGTGCCAGCACGGCGGGACGACAAGAGACCCAGTACTTC. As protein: CASTAGRQETQYF. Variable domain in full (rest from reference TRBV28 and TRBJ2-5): DVKVTQSSRYLVKRTGEKVFLECVQDMDHENMFWYRQDPGLGLRLIYFSYDVKMKEKGDIPEGYSVSREKKERFSLILESASTNQTSMYLCASTAGRQETQYFGPGTRLLVL.

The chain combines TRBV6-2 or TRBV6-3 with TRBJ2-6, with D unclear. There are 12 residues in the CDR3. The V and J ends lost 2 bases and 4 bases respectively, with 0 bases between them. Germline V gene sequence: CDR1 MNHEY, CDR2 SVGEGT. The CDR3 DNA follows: TGTGCCAGCAGTTACGGGGCCAACGTCCTGACTTTC. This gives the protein CASSYGANVLTF.

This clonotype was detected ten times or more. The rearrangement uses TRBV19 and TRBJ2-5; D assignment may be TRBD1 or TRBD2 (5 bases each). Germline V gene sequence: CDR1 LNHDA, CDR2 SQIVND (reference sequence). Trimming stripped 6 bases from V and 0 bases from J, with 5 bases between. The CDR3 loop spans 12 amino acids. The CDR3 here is CASRGHQETQYF. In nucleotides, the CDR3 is TGTGCCAGTAGGGGACACCAAGAGACCCAGTACTTC.

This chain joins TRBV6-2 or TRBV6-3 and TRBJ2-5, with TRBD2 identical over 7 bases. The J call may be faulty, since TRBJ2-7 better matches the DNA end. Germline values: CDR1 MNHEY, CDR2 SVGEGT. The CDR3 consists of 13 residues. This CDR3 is CAERGLVSAEQYF. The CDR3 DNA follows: TGTGCCGAACGCGGACTAGTCTCCGCCGAGCAGTACTTC.

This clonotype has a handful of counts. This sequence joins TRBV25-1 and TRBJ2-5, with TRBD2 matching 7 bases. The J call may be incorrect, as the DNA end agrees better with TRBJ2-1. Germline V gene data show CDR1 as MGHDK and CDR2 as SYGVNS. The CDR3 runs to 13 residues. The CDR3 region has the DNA TGTGCCAGCCGCCCGGGGGGCTACAATGAGCAGTTCTTC. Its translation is CASRPGGYNEQFF.

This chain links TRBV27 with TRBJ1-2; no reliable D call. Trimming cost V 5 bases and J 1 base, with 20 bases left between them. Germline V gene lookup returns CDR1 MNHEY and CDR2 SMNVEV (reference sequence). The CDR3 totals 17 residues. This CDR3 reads CASSNPPFVMDNYGYTF. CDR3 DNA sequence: TGTGCCAGCAGTAACCCGCCCTTTGTTATGGATAACTATGGCTACACCTTC.

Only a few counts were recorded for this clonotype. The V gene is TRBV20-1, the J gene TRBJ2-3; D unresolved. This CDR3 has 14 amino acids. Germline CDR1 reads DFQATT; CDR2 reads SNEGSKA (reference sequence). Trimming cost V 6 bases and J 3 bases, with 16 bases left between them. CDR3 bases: TGCAGTGCCCGAGAGGAAGGGTCGACAGATACGCAGTATTTT. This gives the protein CSAREEGSTDTQYF.

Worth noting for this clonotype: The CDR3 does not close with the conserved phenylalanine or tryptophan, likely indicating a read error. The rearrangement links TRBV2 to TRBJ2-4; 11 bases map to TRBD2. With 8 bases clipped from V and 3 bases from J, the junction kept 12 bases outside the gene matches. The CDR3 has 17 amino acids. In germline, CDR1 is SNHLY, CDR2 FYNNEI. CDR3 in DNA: TGTGCCAGCTCGGGACTAGCGGACCTTCAAGGCAAAAACATTCAGTACTTA. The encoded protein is CASSGLADLQGKNIQYL.

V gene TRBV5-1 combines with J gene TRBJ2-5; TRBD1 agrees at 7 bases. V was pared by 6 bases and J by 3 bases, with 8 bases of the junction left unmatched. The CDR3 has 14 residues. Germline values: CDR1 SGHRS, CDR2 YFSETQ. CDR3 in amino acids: CASNLNTGEETQYF. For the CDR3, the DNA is TGCGCCAGCAACCTGAATACAGGGGAAGAGACCCAGTACTTC.

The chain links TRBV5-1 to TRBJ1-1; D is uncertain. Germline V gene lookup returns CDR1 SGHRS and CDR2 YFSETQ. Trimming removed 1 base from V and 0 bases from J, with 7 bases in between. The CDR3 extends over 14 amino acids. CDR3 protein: CASSLYALNTEAFF. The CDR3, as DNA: TGCGCCAGCAGCTTGTATGCCCTGAACACTGAAGCTTTCTTT.

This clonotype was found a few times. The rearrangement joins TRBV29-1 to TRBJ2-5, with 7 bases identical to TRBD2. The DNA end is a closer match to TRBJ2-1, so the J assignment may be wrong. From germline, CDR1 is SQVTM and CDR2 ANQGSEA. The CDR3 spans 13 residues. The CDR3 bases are TGCAGCGTTGAAGAGGGAGGGTCCGGTGAGCAGTTCTTC. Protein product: CSVEEGGSGEQFF.

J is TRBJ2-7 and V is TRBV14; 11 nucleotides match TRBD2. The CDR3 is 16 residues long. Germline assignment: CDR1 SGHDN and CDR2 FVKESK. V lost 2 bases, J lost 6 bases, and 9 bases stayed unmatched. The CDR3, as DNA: TGTGCCAGCAGCCAACGAACTAGCGGGGGATATAGCGAGCAGTACTTC. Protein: CASSQRTSGGYSEQYF.

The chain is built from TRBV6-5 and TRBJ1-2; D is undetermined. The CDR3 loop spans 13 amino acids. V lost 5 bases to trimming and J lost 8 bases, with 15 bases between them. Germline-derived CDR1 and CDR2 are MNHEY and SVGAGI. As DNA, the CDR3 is TGTGCCAGCAGTGAGACACAACTGCACGGCTACACCTTC. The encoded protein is CASSETQLHGYTF.

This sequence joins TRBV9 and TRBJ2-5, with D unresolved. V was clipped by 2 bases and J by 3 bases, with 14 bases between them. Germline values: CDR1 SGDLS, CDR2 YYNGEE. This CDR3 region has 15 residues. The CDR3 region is CASSVDPGLKETQYF. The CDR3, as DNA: TGTGCCAGCAGCGTCGACCCTGGTTTGAAAGAGACCCAGTACTTC.

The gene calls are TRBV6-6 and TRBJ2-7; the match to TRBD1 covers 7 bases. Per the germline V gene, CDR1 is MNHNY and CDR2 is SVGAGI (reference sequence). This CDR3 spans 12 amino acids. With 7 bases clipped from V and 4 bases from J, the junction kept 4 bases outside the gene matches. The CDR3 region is CASNLQGYEQYF. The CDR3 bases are TGTGCCAGCAATTTACAGGGGTACGAGCAGTACTTC.

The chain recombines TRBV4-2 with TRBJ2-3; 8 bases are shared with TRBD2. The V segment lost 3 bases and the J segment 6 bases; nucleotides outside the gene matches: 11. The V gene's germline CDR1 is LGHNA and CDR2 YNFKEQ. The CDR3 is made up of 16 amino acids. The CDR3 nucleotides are TGTGCCAGCAGCCATTCTCCCGGGAGGGAGGGGGATACGCAGTATTTT. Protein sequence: CASSHSPGREGDTQYF.

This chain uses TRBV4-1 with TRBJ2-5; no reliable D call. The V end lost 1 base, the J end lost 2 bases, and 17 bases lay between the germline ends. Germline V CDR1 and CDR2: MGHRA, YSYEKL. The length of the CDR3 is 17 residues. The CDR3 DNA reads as TGCGCCAGCAGCCAAGTCCCTCCGACTGGGCCACAAGAGACCCAGTACTTC. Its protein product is CASSQVPPTGPQETQYF.

The CDR3 nucleotides are TGTGCCATCAGCCCAAGCCCATGGGACGAGCAGTACTTC. Protein: CAISPSPWDEQYF. This chain uses TRBV10-3 with TRBJ2-1; D remains ambiguous. The DNA end favors TRBJ2-7, so the J call may be wrong. The CDR3 is made up of 13 amino acids. Germline V gives CDR1 ENHRY, CDR2 SYGVKD.

CDR3 nucleotide sequence: TGCAGCGTTGTGGGGAAGCTGCTGTCAGATACGCAGTATTTT. Amino acids: CSVVGKLLSDTQYF. The V and J genes are TRBV29-1 and TRBJ2-3, with D hard to call. The CDR3 runs to 14 residues. The germline gives CDR1 SQVTM, CDR2 ANQGSEA. Trimming took off 4 bases at V and 4 bases at J, with 15 bases between the two ends.

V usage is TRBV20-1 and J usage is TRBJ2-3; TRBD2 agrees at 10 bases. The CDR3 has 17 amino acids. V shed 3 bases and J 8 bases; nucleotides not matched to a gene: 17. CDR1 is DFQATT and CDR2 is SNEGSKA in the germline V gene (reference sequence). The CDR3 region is CSASPPWGLAGVSTQYF. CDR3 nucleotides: TGCAGTGCTAGCCCCCCTTGGGGGCTAGCGGGAGTGAGTACGCAGTATTTT.